This TCR beta chain was retrieved from a study of cytomegalovirus exposure and HLA in healthy donors listed by TCRdb under 2017. About the investigation overall: In an earlier analysis of several hundred of the donors, 276 Gb of sequence data and 100 million or so unique TCR beta sequences from 150 million to 200 million T cells were reported. Roughly 310 gigabases of sequencing data and approximately 85 million unique TCR sequences were included in an early release covering several hundred HLA-typed donors. Of the approximately 400 genotyped donors, around 81% fell in the genetic ancestry cluster associated with self-reported Caucasian donors. The aim of the study was to test whether cataloging public T cell receptors could identify signatures of past pathogen exposure. The T cell repertoires of about 700 subjects were profiled by immunosequencing and related to cytomegalovirus serostatus. Along with the approximately 700-subject first cohort, a separate validation cohort of around 120 different subjects was used. The study combined high-throughput TCR immunosequencing, statistical association of individual TCRs with disease status, and machine learning to predict cytomegalovirus infection status. A later analysis re-analyzed previously published TCR beta repertoires from 660 or so donors and added high-resolution HLA genotyping to study TCR occurrence patterns. The later analysis used no new phenotypic data to find candidate immune exposures, relying instead on TCR beta sequences and their occurrence across donors. In an earlier analysis of around 540 of the donors, high-throughput TCR beta sequencing was used to judge whether each TCR beta V gene segment behaved as functional or pseudogenic. Donor age, sex, ethnicity and CMV serostatus were collected together with the repertoire data. A later genetic analysis used genome-wide SNP genotypes for about 65% of the roughly 670 donors, treating that subset as a discovery cohort. All discovery cohort repertoires had been generated using a single sequencing platform. Both class I and class II loci were covered by HLA typing, at four-digit resolution. The number of donors typed differed by locus, with about 629-640 for A, B, C, DRB1 and DQB1, around 560 for DQA1, under 610 for DPA1, and roughly 450 for DPB1. About 5 DR-DQ haplotypes were handled as single units for association and clustering, since linkage in the cohort was strong. Among some 400 genotyped donors of the cohort, an average of about 240,000 unique TCR beta nucleotide sequences was sequenced per donor, of which 15% to 20% were non-productive.

In total, 600 or so healthy bone marrow donors made up the cohort. At the time of sampling, every cohort member was nominally healthy, though immune exposures that went unrecorded were likely present. The donor tested CMV seropositive and was one of the 289 seropositive cohort members. Each donor provided a peripheral blood sample, and peripheral blood mononuclear cells were used for TCR beta sequencing. Genomic DNA was extracted from the blood cell samples with the Qiagen DNeasy Blood Extraction Kit. From the cysteine through the phenylalanine, the CDR3 covers 15 amino acids. CDR3 DNA only is kept here, 45 bases in frame from base 1. Trimming takes 2 bases off V and 2 bases off J; junction bases not matched to a gene: 6. Via the germline V gene, CDR1 is SGHVS and CDR2 FQNEAQ. Overall study results and their limits: The only immune exposure information available for the cohort was CMV serostatus. The classifier was reported to diagnose cytomegalovirus status with high specificity and sensitivity in both the original and validation cohorts. V-gene and J-gene trimming of TCR beta chains was associated with a missense DCLRE1C variant in a later genetic analysis, and the association was replicated in an independent cohort. A later analysis found that TCR association rates varied across HLA loci, with DRB1 alleles showing the most associated TCRs and HLA-C alleles the fewest. Sequencing depth was assumed to be roughly uniform across donors in the presence/absence analyses, though that assumption may not hold. The authors suggested that the approach could potentially be generalized to other disease states and immunological phenotypes. According to a later analysis, parvovirus B19, influenza, CMV and Epstein-Barr virus appeared linked to several top co-occurrence clusters. The study listed 150 to 200 TCR beta chains as associated with cytomegalovirus. A cluster of highly shared sequence variants was judged likely to be a technical artifact of the sequencing pipeline. Some IMGT-functional V segments, including TRBV6-2 and TRBV6-3, could not be told apart with the 87-base-pair reads, so those segments were excluded. Compared with equally common non-associated chains, HLA-associated TCR beta chains in a later analysis were more clonally expanded and had lower generation probabilities. A further reported finding was that TCR beta sequences accurately predicted the HLA-A and HLA-B alleles for most subjects in the first cohort. An earlier analysis of 587 of the donors showed that most TCR beta V segments appeared in productive rearrangements either about 90% or about 30% of the time, which broadly matched IMGT annotations. In a later analysis, most CMV-associated TCR beta chains were found to appear HLA-restricted, with HLA associations seemingly driven largely by CMV exposure. Across donors, most TCR sequences were observed very rarely, whereas some public TCRs were present in many individuals. Three of the identified cytomegalovirus-associated TCR beta chains were confirmed in vitro to be specific for cytomegalovirus antigens. The cohort was sequenced for TCR beta chains only, and without alpha or paired-chain data the features that could be detected were limited. Compared with the 666-donor mean, donors in an Asian-associated ancestry cluster had fewer N-insertions in productive TCRs, according to a later genetic analysis. Because some donors lacked HLA typing at each locus, the association tests relied only on the typed subset. The earlier analysis of 587 of the donors excluded approximately 15 rarely observed V segments, including chromosome 9 orphons, because counts were too low. Strong co-occurrence of HLA alleles, especially DR and DQ, made assigning TCR associations to individual alleles difficult. At a false discovery rate of 0.05, a later analysis linked under 20,000 TCR beta sequences to specific HLA alleles. Linkage disequilibrium might explain the correlated functional status among segregating V segments, but an unknown experimental factor could not be excluded.

The library was generated by the immunoSEQ multiplex PCR assay. For the multiplex PCR, a mixture combining 60 forward primers for TCR Vbeta segments and 13 reverse primers for TCR Jbeta segments was used. The CDR3 region of rearranged TCR beta genes was amplified from genomic DNA by a multiplex PCR assay. The amplified TCR beta libraries were sequenced on the Illumina HiSeq System as 87-base-pair reads. The published analysis was carried out like this. A later analysis counted some 80 million unique TCR beta chains across the 550 to 700 repertoires, and approximately 11 million of these chains were shared by at least two donors. To remove PCR and sequencing errors, raw reads were error-corrected and collapsed into unique sequences using a nearest-neighbor algorithm that merged closely related sequences. V, D and J gene segments were assigned by aligning CDR3 sequences to IMGT reference sequences. Each retained sequence needed at least a six-nucleotide match to both a V gene segment and a J gene segment. Rearrangements were classified as productive when the CDR3 lacked stop codons and remained in frame with V and J, and all other rearrangements were classified as non-productive. Following IMGT convention, CDR3 was defined as the stretch from the second conserved V-encoded cysteine up to the conserved J-encoded phenylalanine. The earlier analysis of roughly 590 of the donors excluded sequences that lacked an unambiguous match to a single V gene segment. An earlier analysis of a few hundred of the donors called V segments functional above 56.7% productive rearrangements and segregating when the between-donor standard deviation exceeded 5%. A statistical classification framework was developed to diagnose cytomegalovirus status using the catalog of TCR beta chain sequences. In a later analysis, TCR nucleotide sequences were compared against IMGT/GENE-DB human TR gene sequences so that V and J genes could be assigned. In a later analysis, CDR3 sequences and most-parsimonious VDJ recombination scenarios were assigned using the TCRdist pipeline. A later analysis defined each TCR beta chain by its CDR3 amino acid sequence plus V-gene family, and excluded reads lacking a unique V-gene family. A later analysis removed several hundred highly shared, low-generation-probability nucleotide sequences to deal with suspected cross-contamination and a sequencing artifact. In a later analysis, a clonal expansion index was calculated for each public chain from normalized within-repertoire ranks of inferred template counts. Generation probabilities in a later analysis came from a VDJ recombination model fitted to out-of-frame rearrangements, and those results were checked against IGoR. In a later analysis, hypergeometric tests were used to score TCR-TCR, TCR-HLA and TCR-CMV co-occurrence, with a repertoire-size bias correction applied to TCR pairs. In a later analysis, false discovery rates were estimated by permuting HLA or CMV assignments 20 times. In a later analysis, co-occurring TCRs were grouped using DBSCAN, and TCRdist sequence similarity was added for clustering within HLA-allele-positive subsets. For co-occurrence clustering, repertoires with fewer than 30,000 or more than 120,000 public chains were excluded, along with roughly 5 repertoires with anomalous nucleotide sharing. TCRdb holds this immuneACCESS table with in-frame rearrangements only. Some clones are missing; in checked studies, unresolved V genes explain under half, and the rest has no known cause. The V and J calls and clone size were taken over from that table, and D and trimming were inferred from the DNA. The sample table contains some 180,000 clones; only one count was recorded for 77% of them. The top ten hold more than 3% of the sample.

Concerning this clone: Its binding antigen is unknown. Per-base qualities were not stored, and no clone one base away is much larger.

This TCR was recovered from a woman aged 55-69 years in good health and CMV-seropositive. The V and J genes are TRBV7-8 and TRBJ2-7, with 7 bases aligning to TRBD1. The sample consisted of PBMCs. The sequence in DNA is TGTGCCAGCAGCTTAACCCGACAGGGCCCCTACGAGCAGTACTTC. Translated, it gives CASSLTRQGPYEQYF.